These 10 T cell receptor beta chains share one sample of origin, sequenced in a study of shared clonotypes between healthy human individuals. The repertoire was sequenced with immunoSEQ multiplex PCR; TCRdb's copy has only in-frame clones and lacks some. In the table there are 150,000 to 200,000 clones, approximately 61% of which are singletons. The specimen sequenced was memory CD4+ T cells sorted from blood. Subset specified: CD45RA-negative fraction. These receptors were taken from a man aged 30 to 45 in good health.

The chain uses TRBV15 and TRBJ2-5; TRBD1 matches at 8 bases. Germline lookup yields CDR1 LNHNV and CDR2 YYDKDF (reference sequence). The CDR3 has 15 amino acids. Trimming at V came to 4 bases and at J to 4 bases, leaving 8 bases not matched to a gene. CDR3 bases: TGTGCCACCAGCAAGACAGGGGCGGCGGGAGAGACCCAGTACTTC. This gives the protein CATSKTGAAGETQYF.

The chain recombines TRBV5-1 with TRBJ1-4; TRBD1 aligns across 9 bases. CDR3 length: 16 amino acids. V shed 0 bases, J shed 5 bases, and the junction held 5 bases outside the gene matches. The germline CDR1 and CDR2 sequences are SGHRS and YFSETQ. CDR3 sequence (DNA): TGCGCCAGCAGCTTGGAGTCCGGGACAGGGAATGAAAAACTGTTTTTT. Its protein product is CASSLESGTGNEKLFF.

The sample holds a few counts of this clone. The chain couples TRBV9 to TRBJ2-1; 8 bases match TRBD2. The CDR3 loop spans 16 amino acids. V was clipped by 3 bases and J by 8 bases; unmatched bases: 13. Germline CDR1 reads SGDLS; CDR2 reads YYNGEE. Here the CDR3 reads CASSGGGLSNGDEQFF. DNA of the CDR3: TGTGCCAGCAGCGGCGGGGGGCTATCAAATGGCGATGAGCAGTTCTTC.

This clone has ten or more counts. J is TRBJ2-2 and V is TRBV28, with 7 bases matching TRBD2. This CDR3 is 15 amino acids long. Germline CDR1 is MDHEN and CDR2 is SYDVKM. V gave up 8 bases and J gave up 4 bases; unmatched junction bases: 10. DNA of the CDR3: TGTGCCAGCCACGTGGGGCGGGGGTTCACCGGGGAGCTGTTTTTT. This codes for CASHVGRGFTGELFF.

This chain links TRBV6-6 with TRBJ2-7; the D is unclear. This CDR3 is 14 amino acids long. The V and J ends lost 3 bases and 0 bases respectively, with 9 bases between them. Germline CDR1 and CDR2: MNHNY and SVGAGI (reference sequence). CDR3 sequence: CASSYKVVSYEQYF. CDR3 sequence (DNA): TGTGCCAGCAGTTATAAGGTCGTCTCCTACGAGCAGTACTTC.

In DNA form, the CDR3 reads TGTGCCAGCAGCTTGCTCGGGACATCGGGTTCTGAAGCTTTCTTT. Translation: CASSLLGTSGSEAFF. The chain joins TRBV5-4 to TRBJ1-1, with a possible D match to TRBD1 (6 bases). CDR3 size: 15 residues. Trimming cost V 1 base and J 6 bases, with 16 bases left between them. Germline V gene sequence: CDR1 SGHNT, CDR2 YYREEE (reference sequence).

This clone was observed at least ten times. The chain is built from TRBV28 and TRBJ2-6; a weak D match, TRBD1 (6 bases). V lost 6 bases, J lost 0 bases, and 12 bases lay in between. CDR1 is MDHEN, CDR2 SYDVKM, per germline. This CDR3 spans 16 amino acids. The CDR3 region has the DNA TGTGCCAGCAGGCGAACAGGGAGCTCTGGGGCCAACGTCCTGACTTTC. Protein sequence: CASRRTGSSGANVLTF.

This clone showed up many times. The gene calls are TRBV21-1 and TRBJ1-5; the DNA was not used to check the table's D call, TRBD1. TRBV21-1 is termed a pseudogene. This CDR3 region has 18 residues. In DNA, the CDR3 is TGTGCCAGCAGCAAAGTATTCCAGGACAGGGTAGCCGATCAGCCCCAGCATTTT. It yields the protein CASSKVFQDRVADQPQHF.

V is TRBV29-1 and J is TRBJ1-2; D is unclear. CDR3 length equals 15 residues. From germline, CDR1 is SQVTM and CDR2 ANQGSEA. V lost 5 bases and J 4 bases, leaving 20 bases between the germline ends. For the CDR3, the DNA is TGCAGCGTTCTTTCACAGCCGCTAAATTTCTATGGCTACACCTTC. This encodes CSVLSQPLNFYGYTF.

V is TRBV5-1 and J is TRBJ2-7, with TRBD1 matching 11 bases. Per germline, CDR1 SGHRS and CDR2 YFSETQ. The CDR3 sequence is 14 residues long. The V gene end was trimmed by 4 bases and the J gene end by 3 bases; junction bases not matched to a gene: 3. The CDR3, as DNA: TGCGCCAGCAGCACCGGGACAGGGGGCTACGAGCAGTACTTC. Its protein product is CASSTGTGGYEQYF.